This T cell receptor beta chain was recovered during a study of T cells in Graves' hyperthyroidism and ophthalmopathy. On the study more broadly: Sampling of peripheral blood happened at initial diagnosis, prior to any treatment.

RNA transcripts were the template for amplifying TCR beta CDR3 regions. First-round RT-PCR of the TCR CDR3 relied on the HTBI primer set. TCRdb processed the multiplex PCR reads anew with MiXCR; each CDR3 protein has one entry. Seen here are some 560,000 distinct CDR3 sequences, roughly 14% observed once, and the top ten hold around 6.6%. Regarding this clonotype: Its antigen is as yet unknown.

The length of the CDR3 is 13 residues. V gave up 7 bases and J gave up 4 bases; unmatched junction bases: 8. CDR1 and CDR2 (germline): SQVTM, ANQGSEA. Study conclusions and caveats: In the blood, most expanded thyroid clonotypes above 0.001 appeared as well.

The chain has TRBV29-1 and TRBJ1-1; 8 nucleotides agree with TRBD1. The receptor was derived from a woman aged 25 to 39 with Graves' hyperthyroidism. Specimen: blood. The CDR3 reads CSAERTGGTEAFF. CDR3 bases: TGCAGCGCAGAACGTACAGGGGGCACTGAAGCTTTCTTT.